A selection of T cell receptor beta chains follows, all from one sample in a study of control samples from healthy donors and cancer patients. TCRdb's table, derived via immunoSEQ multiplex PCR, lists solely in-frame clones and lacks some. The table lists approximately 190,000 clones. Material for sequencing was blood. The origin of the receptors is a woman in her twenties or thirties in good health. Both conserved end residues are trimmed from each CDR3.

CDR3 protein | V gene
ASSQRTGYSPLH | TRBV4-2
ASSSTLDRVTEAF | TRBV7-2
ASSLGTWYT | TRBV12-3/TRBV12-4
ASSSPGQGEKLF | TRBV28
ASSRLGQGGNEQF | TRBV5-6
ASSLSRQQRSPLH | TRBV5-5
ASKQPGQYYEQY | TRBV6-5
ASAVNGGPYGYT | TRBV12-5
ATSGQGTDTQY | TRBV24-1
AILGRWDPVQY | TRBV28
ASSLAGGNNSPLH | TRBV7-8
ASKETGELF | TRBV11-2
AAGGGGVLNSPLH | TRBV6-5
ASSSYSSAYNEQF | TRBV5-6
ASSLGPPDEQF | TRBV11-2
ASSLQTGVSGNTIY | TRBV5-1
ASSLGQGAGWEEQY | TRBV5-1
ASKVALAKNIQY | TRBV6-5
ASSHESRQGRRNSPLH | TRBV18